This TCR beta chain stems from a study of beta chain features in type 1 diabetes. In the study overall: Age, gender, cell numbers and subset yield matched between patients and controls.

V lost 2 bases, J lost 0 bases, and 9 bases lay in between. There are 15 residues in the CDR3. Germline values: CDR1 SGHTA, CDR2 FQGNSA. Of the isolated RNA, all was reverse transcribed, and so the sequenced material was expressed TCRB transcripts. The repertoire was sequenced with immunoSEQ multiplex PCR; TCRdb's copy has only in-frame clones and lacks some. The sample includes approximately 90,000 clones, about a third of them seen just once. Sequenced input: stem cell memory CD4+ T cells from blood. This clonotype was obtained from a woman aged 18-29 years in good health. The rearrangement uses TRBV7-2 and TRBJ2-3; D gene unclear. CDR3 DNA: TGTGCCAGCAGCTTATTGACTCCTAGCACAGATACGCAGTATTTT. Translated: CASSLLTPSTDTQYF.